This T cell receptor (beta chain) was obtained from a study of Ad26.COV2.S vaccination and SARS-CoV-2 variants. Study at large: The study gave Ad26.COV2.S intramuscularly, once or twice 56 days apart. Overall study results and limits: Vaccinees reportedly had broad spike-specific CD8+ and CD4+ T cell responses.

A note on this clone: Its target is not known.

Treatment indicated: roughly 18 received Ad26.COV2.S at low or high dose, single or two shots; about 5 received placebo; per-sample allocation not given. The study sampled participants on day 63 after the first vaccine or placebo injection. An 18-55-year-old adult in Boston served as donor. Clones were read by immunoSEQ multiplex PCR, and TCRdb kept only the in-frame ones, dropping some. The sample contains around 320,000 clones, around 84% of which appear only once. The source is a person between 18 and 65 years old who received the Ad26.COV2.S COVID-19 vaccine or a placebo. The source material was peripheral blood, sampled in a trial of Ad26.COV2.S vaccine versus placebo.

For the CDR3, the DNA is TGTGCCAGCACCTATTCCCGGGGGCTTAGCACAGATACGCAGTATTTT. It specifies CASTYSRGLSTDTQYF. The chain has TRBV3-1 (or the pseudogene TRBV3-2) and TRBJ2-3, with D perhaps given as TRBD1 or TRBD2 (6 bases each). CDR1 LGHDT and CDR2 YNNKEL come from the germline V gene (reference sequence). This CDR3 is 16 amino acids long. V lost 7 bases and J 0 bases, leaving 17 bases between the germline ends.